This T cell receptor beta chain originates from a study of CD8 T cells in Susac syndrome. This clonotype was seen only once. The antigen remains undetermined. Findings and caveats of the study: The study recognized that the number of individuals in its TCR sequencing and HLA analysis was relatively small.

FACS was used to enrich TEMRA cells, whereas the CD8+ and CD4+ T cells were obtained by negative isolation. This CDR3 has 16 amino acids. Trimming took 2 bases from V and 9 from J; bases not matched to a gene: 12. Germline CDR1 reads DFQATT; CDR2 reads SNEGSKA (reference sequence). RNA amounts of roughly 0.5 to 1 ug underwent reverse transcription with random hexamers. TCRdb reprocessed the immunoSEQ multiplex PCR reads via MiXCR and lists one record per CDR3 protein. The repertoire includes 95,000 to 150,000 distinct CDR3 sequences, roughly 94% of them detected once, and around 0.1% sits in the top ten.

V usage is TRBV20-1 and J usage is TRBJ1-5; 11 nucleotides align to TRBD1. The TCR comes from a human donor in good health. Input material: CD4+ T cells from PBMCs. Here the CDR3 reads CSARSFAGQGGGPQHF. The CDR3 DNA reads as TGCAGTGCTAGAAGCTTTGCGGGACAGGGGGGAGGGCCCCAGCATTTT.